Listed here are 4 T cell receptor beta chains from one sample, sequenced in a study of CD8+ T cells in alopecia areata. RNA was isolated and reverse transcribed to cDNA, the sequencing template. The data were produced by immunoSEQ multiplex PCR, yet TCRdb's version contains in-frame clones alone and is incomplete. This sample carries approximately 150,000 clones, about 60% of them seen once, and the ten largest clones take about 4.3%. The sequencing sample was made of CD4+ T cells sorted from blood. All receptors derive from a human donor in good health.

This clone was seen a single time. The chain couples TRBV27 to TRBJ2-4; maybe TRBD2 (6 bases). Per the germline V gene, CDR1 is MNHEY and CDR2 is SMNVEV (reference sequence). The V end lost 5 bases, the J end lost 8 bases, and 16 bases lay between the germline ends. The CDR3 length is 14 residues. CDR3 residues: CASSPNDRRDIQYF. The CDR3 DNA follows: TGTGCCAGCAGTCCAAACGATCGGAGGGACATTCAGTACTTC.

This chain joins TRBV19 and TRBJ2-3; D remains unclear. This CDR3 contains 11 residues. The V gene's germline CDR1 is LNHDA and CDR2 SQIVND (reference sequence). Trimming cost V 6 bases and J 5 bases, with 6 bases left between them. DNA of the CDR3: TGTGCCAGTAGGGGTTTAGATACGCAGTATTTT. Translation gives CASRGLDTQYF. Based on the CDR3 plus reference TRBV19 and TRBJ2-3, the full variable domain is DGGITQSPKYLFRKEGQNVTLSCEQNLNHDAMYWYRQDPGQGLRLIYYSQIVNDFQKGDIAEGYSVSREKKESFPLTVTSAQKNPTAFYLCASRGLDTQYFGPGTRLTVL.

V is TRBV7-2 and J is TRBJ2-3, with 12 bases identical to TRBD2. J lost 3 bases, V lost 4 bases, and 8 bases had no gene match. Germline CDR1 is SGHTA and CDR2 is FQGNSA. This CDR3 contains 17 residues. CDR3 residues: CASSYRTSGMQTDTQYF. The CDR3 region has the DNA TGTGCCAGCAGCTACCGGACTAGCGGGATGCAGACAGATACGCAGTATTTT.

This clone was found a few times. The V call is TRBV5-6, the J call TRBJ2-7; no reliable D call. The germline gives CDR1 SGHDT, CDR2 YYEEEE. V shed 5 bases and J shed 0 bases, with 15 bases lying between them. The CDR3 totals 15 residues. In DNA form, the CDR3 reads TGTGCCAGCAGTCAACGACTCCTAAGCTCCTACGAGCAGTACTTC. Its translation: CASSQRLLSSYEQYF.